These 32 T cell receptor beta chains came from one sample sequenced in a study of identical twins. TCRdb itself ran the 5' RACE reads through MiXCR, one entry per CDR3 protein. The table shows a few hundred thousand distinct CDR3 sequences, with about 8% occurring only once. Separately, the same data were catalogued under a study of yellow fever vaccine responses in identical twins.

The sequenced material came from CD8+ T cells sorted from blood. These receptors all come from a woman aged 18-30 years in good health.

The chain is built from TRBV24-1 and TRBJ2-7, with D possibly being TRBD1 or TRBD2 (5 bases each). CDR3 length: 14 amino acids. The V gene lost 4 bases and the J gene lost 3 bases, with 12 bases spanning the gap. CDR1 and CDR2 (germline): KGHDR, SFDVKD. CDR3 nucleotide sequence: TGTGCCACCAGTGACCCGGGACGGAGCTACGAGCAGTACTTC. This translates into CATSDPGRSYEQYF.

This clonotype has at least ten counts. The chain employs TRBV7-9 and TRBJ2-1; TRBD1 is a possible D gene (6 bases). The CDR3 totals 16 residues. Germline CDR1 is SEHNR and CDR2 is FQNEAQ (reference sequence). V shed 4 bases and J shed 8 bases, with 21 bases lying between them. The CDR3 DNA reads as TGTGCCAGCAGCTCGATCCGGGCCGAAGAGGGGGATGAGCAGTTCTTC. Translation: CASSSIRAEEGDEQFF.

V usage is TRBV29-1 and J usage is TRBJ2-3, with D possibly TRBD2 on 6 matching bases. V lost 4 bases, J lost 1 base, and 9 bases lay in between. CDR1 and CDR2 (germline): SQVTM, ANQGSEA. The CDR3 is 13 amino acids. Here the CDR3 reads CSVVLAGTDTQYF. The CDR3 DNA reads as TGCAGCGTTGTACTAGCTGGCACAGATACGCAGTATTTT.

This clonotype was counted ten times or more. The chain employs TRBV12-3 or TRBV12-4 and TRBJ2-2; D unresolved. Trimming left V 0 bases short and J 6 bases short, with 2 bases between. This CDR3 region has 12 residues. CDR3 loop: CASSLASGELFF. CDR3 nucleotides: TGTGCCAGCAGTTTAGCGTCCGGGGAGCTGTTTTTT.

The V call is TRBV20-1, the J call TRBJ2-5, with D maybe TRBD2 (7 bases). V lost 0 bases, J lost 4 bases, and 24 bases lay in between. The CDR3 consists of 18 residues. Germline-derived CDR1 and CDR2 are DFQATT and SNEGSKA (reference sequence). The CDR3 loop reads CSARDSTSEGVRAETQYF. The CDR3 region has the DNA TGCAGTGCTAGAGATTCTACTAGCGAGGGGGTCCGGGCAGAGACCCAGTACTTC.

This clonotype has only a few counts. The CDR3 DNA sequence: TGTGCCACCATCAGGGAGGGGGCCCAGCAGCAGTTCTTC. Its protein is CATIREGAQQQFF. The chain employs TRBV13 and TRBJ2-1, with D perhaps being TRBD1 or TRBD2 (7 bases each). The V gene lost 10 bases and the J gene lost 11 bases, with 21 bases spanning the gap. Germline values: CDR1 PRHDT, CDR2 FYEKMQ (reference sequence). CDR3 length: 13 residues.

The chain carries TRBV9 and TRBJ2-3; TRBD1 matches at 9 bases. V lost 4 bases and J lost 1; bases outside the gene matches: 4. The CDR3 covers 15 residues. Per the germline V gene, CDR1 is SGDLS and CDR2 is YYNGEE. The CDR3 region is CASSTRQGGTDTQYF. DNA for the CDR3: TGTGCCAGCAGCACACGACAGGGGGGCACAGATACGCAGTATTTT.

The CDR3 coding sequence is TGTGCCAGCAGTGGCTTTGAGGGGCAGGGTGAGCAGTTCTTC. Its protein product is CASSGFEGQGEQFF. V usage is TRBV6-2 or TRBV6-3 and J usage is TRBJ2-1, with D possibly called TRBD1 or TRBD2 (5 bases each). CDR3 length: 14 amino acids. Germline loops: CDR1 MNHEY, CDR2 SVGEGT. With 5 bases removed from V and 9 bases from J, the gap between germline ends came to 17 bases.

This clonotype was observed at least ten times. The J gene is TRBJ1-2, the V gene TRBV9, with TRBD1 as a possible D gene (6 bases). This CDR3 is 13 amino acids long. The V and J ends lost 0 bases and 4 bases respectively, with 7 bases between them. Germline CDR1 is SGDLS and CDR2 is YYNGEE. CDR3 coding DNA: TGTGCCAGCAGCGTAGGGACAGCCTATGGCTACACCTTC. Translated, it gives CASSVGTAYGYTF. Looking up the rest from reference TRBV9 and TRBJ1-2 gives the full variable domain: DSGVTQTPKHLITATGQRVTLRCSPRSGDLSVYWYQQSLDQGLQFLIQYYNGEERAKGNILERFSAQQFPDLHSELNLSSLELGDSALYFCASSVGTAYGYTFGSGTRLTVV.

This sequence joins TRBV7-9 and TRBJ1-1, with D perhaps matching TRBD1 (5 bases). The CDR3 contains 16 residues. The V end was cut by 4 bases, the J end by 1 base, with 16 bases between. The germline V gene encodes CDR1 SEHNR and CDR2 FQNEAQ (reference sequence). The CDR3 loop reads CASSSLRGGENTEAFF. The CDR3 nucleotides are TGTGCCAGCAGCTCACTGCGGGGAGGGGAGAACACTGAAGCTTTCTTT.

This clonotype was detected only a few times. CDR3 sequence (DNA): TGTGCCAGCCCACCTAGCGGGGGGGCAAGGGATACGCAGTATTTT. Encoded protein: CASPPSGGARDTQYF. The V and J genes are TRBV11-2 and TRBJ2-3; 12 positions match TRBD2. Germline V gene lookup returns CDR1 SGHAT and CDR2 FQNNGV. The CDR3 is 15 amino acids. The V segment lost 8 bases and the J segment 6 bases; nucleotides outside the gene matches: 9.

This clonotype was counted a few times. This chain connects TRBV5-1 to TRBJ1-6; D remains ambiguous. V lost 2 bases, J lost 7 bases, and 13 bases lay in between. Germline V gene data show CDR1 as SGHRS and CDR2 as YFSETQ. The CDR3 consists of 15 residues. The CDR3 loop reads CASSFGQDFNSPLHF. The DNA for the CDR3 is TGCGCCAGCAGCTTCGGTCAGGACTTCAATTCACCCCTCCACTTT.

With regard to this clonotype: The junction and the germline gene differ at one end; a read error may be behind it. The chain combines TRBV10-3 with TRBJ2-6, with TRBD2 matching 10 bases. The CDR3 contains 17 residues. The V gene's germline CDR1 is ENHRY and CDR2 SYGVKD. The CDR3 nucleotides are TGTGCCCGGTGTAGCGGGGGGCTAGGTACAGGGGCCAACGTCTTGACTTTC. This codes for CARCSGGLGTGANVLTF.

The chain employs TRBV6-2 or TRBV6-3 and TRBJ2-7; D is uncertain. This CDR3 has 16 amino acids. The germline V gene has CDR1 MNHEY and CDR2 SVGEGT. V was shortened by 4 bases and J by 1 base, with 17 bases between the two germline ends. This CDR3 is CASSLPSVGLSYEQYF. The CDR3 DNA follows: TGTGCCAGCAGTTTACCCTCCGTCGGCCTTTCCTACGAGCAGTACTTC.

In nucleotides, the CDR3 is TGCGCCAGCAGCCAAGAGGGGGTTAGTGAGCAGTTCTTC. Translation: CASSQEGVSEQFF. The chain uses TRBV4-3 and TRBJ2-1, with D perhaps given as TRBD1 or TRBD2 (5 bases each). Germline assignment: CDR1 LGHNA and CDR2 YSLEER. The germline V and J ends were trimmed by 0 bases and 9 bases, with 9 bases remaining between them. The CDR3 spans 13 residues.

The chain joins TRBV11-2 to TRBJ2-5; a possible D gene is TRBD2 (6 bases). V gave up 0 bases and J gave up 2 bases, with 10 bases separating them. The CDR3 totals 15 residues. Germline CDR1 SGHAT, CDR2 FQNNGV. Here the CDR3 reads CASSLENSGQETQYF. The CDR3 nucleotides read TGTGCCAGCAGCTTAGAGAATAGCGGTCAAGAGACCCAGTACTTC.

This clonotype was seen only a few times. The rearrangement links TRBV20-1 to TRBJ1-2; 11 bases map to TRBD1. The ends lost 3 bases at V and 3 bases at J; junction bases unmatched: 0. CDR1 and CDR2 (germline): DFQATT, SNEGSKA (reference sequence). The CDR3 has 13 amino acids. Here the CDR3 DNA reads TGCAGTGCTAGGGGACAGGGGGACTATGGCTACACCTTC. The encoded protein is CSARGQGDYGYTF.

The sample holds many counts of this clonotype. The CDR3 spells CASSLSEAFF. The CDR3 DNA follows: TGTGCCAGCAGCTTATCTGAAGCTTTCTTT. The chain has TRBV7-9 and TRBJ1-1; D is unclear. Germline values: CDR1 SEHNR, CDR2 FQNEAQ (reference sequence). V lost 2 bases and J lost 6, with 1 base in between. This CDR3 is built from 10 residues.

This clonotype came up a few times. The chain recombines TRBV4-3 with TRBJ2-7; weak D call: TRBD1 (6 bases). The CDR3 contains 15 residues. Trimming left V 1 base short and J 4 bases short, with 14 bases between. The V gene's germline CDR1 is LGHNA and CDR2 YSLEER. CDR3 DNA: TGCGCCAGCAGCCAAGGCAGGGGTGGCGCATACGAGCAGTACTTC. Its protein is CASSQGRGGAYEQYF.

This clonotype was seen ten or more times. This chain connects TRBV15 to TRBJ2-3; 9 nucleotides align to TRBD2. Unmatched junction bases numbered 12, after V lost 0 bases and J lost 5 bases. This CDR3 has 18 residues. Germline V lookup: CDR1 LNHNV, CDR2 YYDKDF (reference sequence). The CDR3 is CATSRDLRGGGAEDTQYF. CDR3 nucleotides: TGTGCCACCAGCAGAGATCTACGGGGCGGGGGGGCGGAAGATACGCAGTATTTT.

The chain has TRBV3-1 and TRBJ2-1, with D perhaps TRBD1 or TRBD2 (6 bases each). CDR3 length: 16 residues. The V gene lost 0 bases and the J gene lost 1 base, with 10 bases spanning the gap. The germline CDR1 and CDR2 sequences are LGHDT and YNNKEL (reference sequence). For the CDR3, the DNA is TGTGCCAGCAGCCAAGATCCGGGGGCTTCCTACAATGAGCAGTTCTTC. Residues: CASSQDPGASYNEQFF.

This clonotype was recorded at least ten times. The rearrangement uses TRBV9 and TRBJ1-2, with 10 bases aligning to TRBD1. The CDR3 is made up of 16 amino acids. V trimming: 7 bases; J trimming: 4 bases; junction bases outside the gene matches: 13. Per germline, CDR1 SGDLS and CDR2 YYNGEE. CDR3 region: CASSEEGTGEGYGYTF. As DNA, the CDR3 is TGTGCCAGCTCGGAAGAGGGGACAGGGGAAGGCTATGGCTACACCTTC. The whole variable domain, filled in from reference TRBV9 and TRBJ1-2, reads DSGVTQTPKHLITATGQRVTLRCSPRSGDLSVYWYQQSLDQGLQFLIQYYNGEERAKGNILERFSAQQFPDLHSELNLSSLELGDSALYFCASSEEGTGEGYGYTFGSGTRLTVV.

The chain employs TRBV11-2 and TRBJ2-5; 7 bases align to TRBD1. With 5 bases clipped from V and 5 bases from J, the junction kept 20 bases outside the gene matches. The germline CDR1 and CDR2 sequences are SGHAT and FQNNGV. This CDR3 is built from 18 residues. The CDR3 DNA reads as TGTGCCAGCAGCACAGTTTTAGGGGGCAGGGAAACTTGGGAGACCCAGTACTTC. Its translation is CASSTVLGGRETWETQYF.

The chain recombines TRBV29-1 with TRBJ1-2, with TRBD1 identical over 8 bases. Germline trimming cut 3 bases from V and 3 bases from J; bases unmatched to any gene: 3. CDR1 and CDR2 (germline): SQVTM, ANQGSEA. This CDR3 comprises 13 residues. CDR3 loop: CSVEDREDYGYTF. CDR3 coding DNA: TGCAGCGTTGAGGACAGGGAGGACTATGGCTACACCTTC.

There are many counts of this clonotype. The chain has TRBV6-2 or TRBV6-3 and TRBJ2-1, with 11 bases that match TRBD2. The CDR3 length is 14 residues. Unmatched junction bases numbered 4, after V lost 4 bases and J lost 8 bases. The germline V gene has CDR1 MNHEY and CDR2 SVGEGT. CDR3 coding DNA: TGTGCCAGCAGTTTCATAGCGGGAGGGGATGAGCAGTTCTTC. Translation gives CASSFIAGGDEQFF.

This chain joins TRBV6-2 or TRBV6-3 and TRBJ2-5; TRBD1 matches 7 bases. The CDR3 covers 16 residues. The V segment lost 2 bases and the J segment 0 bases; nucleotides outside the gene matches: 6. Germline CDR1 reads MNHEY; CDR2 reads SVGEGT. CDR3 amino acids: CASSYPVDRYQETQYF. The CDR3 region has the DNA TGTGCCAGCAGTTACCCCGTGGACAGGTACCAAGAGACCCAGTACTTC.

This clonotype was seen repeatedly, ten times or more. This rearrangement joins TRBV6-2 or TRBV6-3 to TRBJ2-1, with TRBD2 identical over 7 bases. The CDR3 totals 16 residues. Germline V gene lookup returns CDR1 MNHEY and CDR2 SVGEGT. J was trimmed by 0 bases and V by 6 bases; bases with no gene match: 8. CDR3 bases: TGTGCCAGCAGCGAACCCCCTAGCGGCTCCTACAATGAGCAGTTCTTC. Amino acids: CASSEPPSGSYNEQFF.

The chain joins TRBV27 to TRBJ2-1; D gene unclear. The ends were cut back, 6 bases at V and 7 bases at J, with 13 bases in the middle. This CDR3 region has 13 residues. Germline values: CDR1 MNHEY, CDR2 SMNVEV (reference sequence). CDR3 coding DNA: TGTGCCAGCAGGACCGGACCTCTTAATGAGCAGTTCTTC. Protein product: CASRTGPLNEQFF.

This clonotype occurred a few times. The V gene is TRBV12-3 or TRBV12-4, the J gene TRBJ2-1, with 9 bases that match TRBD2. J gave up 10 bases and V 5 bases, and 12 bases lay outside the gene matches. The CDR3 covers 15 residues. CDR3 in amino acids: CASSQPQREAHEQFF. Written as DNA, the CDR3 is TGTGCCAGCAGTCAACCTCAGCGGGAGGCCCACGAGCAGTTCTTC.

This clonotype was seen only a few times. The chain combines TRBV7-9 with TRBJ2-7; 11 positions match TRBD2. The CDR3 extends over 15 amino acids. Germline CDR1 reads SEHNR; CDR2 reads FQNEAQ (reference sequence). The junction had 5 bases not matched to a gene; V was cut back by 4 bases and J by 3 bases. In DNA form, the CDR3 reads TGTGCCAGCAGCTCACCTAGCGGGGGGTTCTACGAGCAGTACTTC. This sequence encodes CASSSPSGGFYEQYF.

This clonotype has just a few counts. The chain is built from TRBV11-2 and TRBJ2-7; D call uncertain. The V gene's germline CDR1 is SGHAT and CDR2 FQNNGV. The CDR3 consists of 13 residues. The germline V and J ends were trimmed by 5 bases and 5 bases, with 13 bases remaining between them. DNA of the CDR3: TGTGCCAGCAGCCATCCGGACGTTGACGAGCAGTACTTC. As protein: CASSHPDVDEQYF.

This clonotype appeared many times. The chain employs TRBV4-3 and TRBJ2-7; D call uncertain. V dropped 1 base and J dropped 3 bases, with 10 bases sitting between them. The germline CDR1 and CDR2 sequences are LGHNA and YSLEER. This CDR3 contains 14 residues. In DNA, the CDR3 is TGCGCCAGCAGCCAAGGACCACCTTACTACGAGCAGTACTTC. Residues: CASSQGPPYYEQYF.